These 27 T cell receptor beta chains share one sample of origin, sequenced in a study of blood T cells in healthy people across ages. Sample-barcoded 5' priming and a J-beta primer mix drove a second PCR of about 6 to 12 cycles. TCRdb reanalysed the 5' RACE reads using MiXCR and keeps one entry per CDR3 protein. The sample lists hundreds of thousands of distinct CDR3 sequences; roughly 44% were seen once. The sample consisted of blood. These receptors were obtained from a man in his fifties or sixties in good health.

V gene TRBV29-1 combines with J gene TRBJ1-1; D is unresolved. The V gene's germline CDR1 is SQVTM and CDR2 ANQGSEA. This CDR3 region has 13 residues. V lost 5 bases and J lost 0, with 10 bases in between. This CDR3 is CSVNAVLNTEAFF. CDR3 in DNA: TGCAGCGTTAATGCAGTCCTGAACACTGAAGCTTTCTTT.

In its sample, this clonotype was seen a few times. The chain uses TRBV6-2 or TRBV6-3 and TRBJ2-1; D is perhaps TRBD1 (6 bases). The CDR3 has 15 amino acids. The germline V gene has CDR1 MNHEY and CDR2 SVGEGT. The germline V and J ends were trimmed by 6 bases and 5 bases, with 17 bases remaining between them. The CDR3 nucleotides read TGTGCCAGCAGCCTCACAGGGTGGGCGGACAATGAGCAGTTCTTC. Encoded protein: CASSLTGWADNEQFF.

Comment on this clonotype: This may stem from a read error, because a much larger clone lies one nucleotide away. CDR3 nucleotide sequence: TGTGCCAGCAAACAGCCCCGGGGGGGCCGCGATGAGCAGTACTTC. This sequence encodes CASKQPRGGRDEQYF. This chain connects TRBV6-5 to TRBJ2-7, with 8 bases aligning to TRBD2. The length of the CDR3 is 15 residues. Germline lookup yields CDR1 MNHEY and CDR2 SVGAGI. V shed 7 bases and J 7 bases; nucleotides not matched to a gene: 15.

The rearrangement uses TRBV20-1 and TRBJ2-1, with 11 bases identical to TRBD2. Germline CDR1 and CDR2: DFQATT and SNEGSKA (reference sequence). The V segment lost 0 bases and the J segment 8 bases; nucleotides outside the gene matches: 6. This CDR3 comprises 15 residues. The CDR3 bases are TGCAGTGCTAGAGATTTAGCGGGGGGGCCCCATGAGCAGTTCTTC. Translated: CSARDLAGGPHEQFF.

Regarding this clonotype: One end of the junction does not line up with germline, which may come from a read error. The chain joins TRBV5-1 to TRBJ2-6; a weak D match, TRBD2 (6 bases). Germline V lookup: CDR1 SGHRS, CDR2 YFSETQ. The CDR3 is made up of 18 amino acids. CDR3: CASSGGTTHYSGANVRPF. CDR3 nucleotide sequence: TGCGCCAGCAGCGGCGGGACCACACATTACTCTGGGGCCAACGTCCGGCCTTTC.

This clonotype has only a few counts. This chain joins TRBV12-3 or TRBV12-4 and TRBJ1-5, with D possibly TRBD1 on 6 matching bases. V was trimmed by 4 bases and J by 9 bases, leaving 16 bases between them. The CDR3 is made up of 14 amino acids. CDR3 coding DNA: TGTGCCAGCAGTTGGGACACGGCGGGTGGGCCCCAGCATTTT. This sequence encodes CASSWDTAGGPQHF.

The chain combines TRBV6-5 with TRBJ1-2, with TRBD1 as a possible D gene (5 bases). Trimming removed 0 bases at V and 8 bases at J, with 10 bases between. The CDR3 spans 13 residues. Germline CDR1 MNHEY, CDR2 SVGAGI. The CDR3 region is CASSYSGQEGYTF. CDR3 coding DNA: TGTGCCAGCAGTTACTCGGGGCAGGAGGGCTACACCTTC.

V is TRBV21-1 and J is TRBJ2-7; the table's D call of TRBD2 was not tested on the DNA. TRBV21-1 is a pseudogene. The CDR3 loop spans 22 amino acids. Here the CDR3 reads CVSSKALWFSRERLAETYEQYF. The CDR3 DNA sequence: TGTGTCAGTAGCAAAGCGCTTTGGTTTAGCAGGGAAAGACTAGCGGAAACCTACGAGCAGTACTTC.

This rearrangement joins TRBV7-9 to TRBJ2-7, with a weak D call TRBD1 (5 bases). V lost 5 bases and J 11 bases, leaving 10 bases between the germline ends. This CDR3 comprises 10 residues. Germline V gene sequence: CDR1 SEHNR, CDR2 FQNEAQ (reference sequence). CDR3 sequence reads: CASSPDKEYF. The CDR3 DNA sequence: TGTGCCAGCAGCCCGGACAAGGAGTACTTC.

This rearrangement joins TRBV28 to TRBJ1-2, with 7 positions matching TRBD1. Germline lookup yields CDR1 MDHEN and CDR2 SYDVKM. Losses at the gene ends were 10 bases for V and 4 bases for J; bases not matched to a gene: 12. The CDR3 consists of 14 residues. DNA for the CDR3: TGTGCCACCCCAGGGACAGAGGGGACCTATGGCTACACCTTC. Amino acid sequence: CATPGTEGTYGYTF.

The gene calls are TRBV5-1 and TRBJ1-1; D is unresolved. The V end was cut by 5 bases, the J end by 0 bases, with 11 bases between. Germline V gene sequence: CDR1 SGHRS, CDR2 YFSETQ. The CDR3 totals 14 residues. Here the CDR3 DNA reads TGCGCCAGCAGTCCTGAACCGCTGAACACTGAAGCTTTCTTT. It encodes CASSPEPLNTEAFF.

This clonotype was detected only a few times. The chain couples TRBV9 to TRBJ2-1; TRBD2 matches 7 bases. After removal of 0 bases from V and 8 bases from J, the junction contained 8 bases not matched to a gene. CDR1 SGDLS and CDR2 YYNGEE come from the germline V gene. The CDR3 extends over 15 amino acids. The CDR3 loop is CASSVGLAASDEQFF. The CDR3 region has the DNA TGTGCCAGCAGCGTAGGCCTAGCGGCTTCAGATGAGCAGTTCTTC. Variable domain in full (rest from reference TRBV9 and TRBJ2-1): DSGVTQTPKHLITATGQRVTLRCSPRSGDLSVYWYQQSLDQGLQFLIQYYNGEERAKGNILERFSAQQFPDLHSELNLSSLELGDSALYFCASSVGLAASDEQFFGPGTRLTVL.

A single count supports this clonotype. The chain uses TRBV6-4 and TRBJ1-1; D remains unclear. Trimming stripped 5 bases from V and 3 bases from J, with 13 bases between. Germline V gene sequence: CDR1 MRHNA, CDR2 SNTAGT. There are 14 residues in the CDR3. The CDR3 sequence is CASSPDGTYTEAFF. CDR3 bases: TGTGCCAGCAGTCCGGACGGAACATACACTGAAGCTTTCTTT.

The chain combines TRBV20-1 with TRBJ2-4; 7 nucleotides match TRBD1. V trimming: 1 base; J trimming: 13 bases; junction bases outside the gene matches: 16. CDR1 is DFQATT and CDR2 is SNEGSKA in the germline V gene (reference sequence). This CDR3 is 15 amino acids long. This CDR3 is CSARGVLRTGGEQYF. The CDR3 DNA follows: TGCAGTGCTAGAGGTGTACTGAGGACAGGCGGTGAGCAGTACTTC.

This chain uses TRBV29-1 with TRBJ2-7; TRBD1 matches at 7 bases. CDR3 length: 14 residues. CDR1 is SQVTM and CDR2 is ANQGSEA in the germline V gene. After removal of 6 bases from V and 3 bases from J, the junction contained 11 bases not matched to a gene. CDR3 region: CSVKTGTADYEQYF. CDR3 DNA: TGCAGCGTGAAAACCGGGACAGCTGACTACGAGCAGTACTTC.

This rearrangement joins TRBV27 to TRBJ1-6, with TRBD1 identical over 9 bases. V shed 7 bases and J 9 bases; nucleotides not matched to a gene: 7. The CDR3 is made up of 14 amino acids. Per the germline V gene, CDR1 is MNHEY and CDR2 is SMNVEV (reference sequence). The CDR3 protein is CASTPGQGSSPLHF. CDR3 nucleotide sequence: TGTGCCAGCACACCGGGACAGGGAAGTTCACCCCTCCACTTT.

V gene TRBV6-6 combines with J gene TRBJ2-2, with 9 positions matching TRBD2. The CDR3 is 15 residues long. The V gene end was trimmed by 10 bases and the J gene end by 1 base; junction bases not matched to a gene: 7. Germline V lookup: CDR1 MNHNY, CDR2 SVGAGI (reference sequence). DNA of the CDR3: TGTGCCACAGTGTTAGCGGGGGTGAACACCGGGGAGCTGTTTTTT. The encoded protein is CATVLAGVNTGELFF.

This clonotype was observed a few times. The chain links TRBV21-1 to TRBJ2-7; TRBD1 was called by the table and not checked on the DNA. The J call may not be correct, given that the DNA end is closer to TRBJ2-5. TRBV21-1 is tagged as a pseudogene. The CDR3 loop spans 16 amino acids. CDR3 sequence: CASSTRGRQGIETQYF. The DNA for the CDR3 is TGTGCCAGCAGCACCCGCGGGAGACAGGGGATAGAGACCCAGTACTTC.

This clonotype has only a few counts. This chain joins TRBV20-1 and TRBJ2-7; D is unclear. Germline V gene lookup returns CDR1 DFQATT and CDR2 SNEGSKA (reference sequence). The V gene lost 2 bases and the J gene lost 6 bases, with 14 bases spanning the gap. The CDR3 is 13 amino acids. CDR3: CSARPPSTGEQYF. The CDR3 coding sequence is TGCAGTGCTAGACCCCCTTCGACCGGCGAGCAGTACTTC.

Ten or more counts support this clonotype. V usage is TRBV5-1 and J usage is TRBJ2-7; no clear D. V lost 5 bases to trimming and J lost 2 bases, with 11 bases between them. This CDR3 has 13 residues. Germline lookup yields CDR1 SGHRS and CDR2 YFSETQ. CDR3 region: CASRRDSTYEQYF. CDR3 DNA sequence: TGCGCCAGCAGGAGAGACTCGACCTACGAGCAGTACTTC.

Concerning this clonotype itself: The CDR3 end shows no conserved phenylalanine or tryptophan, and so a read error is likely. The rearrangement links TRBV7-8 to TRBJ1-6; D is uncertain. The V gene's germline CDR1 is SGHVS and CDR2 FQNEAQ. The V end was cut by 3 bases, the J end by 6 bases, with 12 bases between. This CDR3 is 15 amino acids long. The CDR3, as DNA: TGTGCCAGCAGCTTGGATATGGTACCTAATTCACCCCTCCACGTT. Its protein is CASSLDMVPNSPLHV.

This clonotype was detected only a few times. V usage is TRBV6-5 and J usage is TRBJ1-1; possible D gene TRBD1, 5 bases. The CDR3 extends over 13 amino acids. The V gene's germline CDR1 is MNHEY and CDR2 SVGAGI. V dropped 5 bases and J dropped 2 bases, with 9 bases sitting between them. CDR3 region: CASSRQFNTEAFF. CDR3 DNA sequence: TGTGCCAGCAGTAGACAGTTCAACACTGAAGCTTTCTTT.

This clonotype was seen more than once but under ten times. This chain's CDR3 is CSARVGQGSYEQFF. CDR3 nucleotides: TGCAGTGCTAGAGTGGGACAGGGTTCGTATGAGCAGTTCTTC. V is TRBV20-1 and J is TRBJ2-1; 9 nucleotides align to TRBD1. Germline trimming cut 1 base from V and 8 bases from J; bases unmatched to any gene: 6. The CDR3 is 14 amino acids. Germline CDR1 and CDR2: DFQATT and SNEGSKA (reference sequence).

The DNA of the CDR3 is TGCGCCAGCAGTGAGTCGACAGGGGGTGAAAAACTGTTTTTT. It translates to CASSESTGGEKLFF. V and J are TRBV10-2 and TRBJ1-4, with 9 bases that match TRBD1. Trimming removed 0 bases from V and 7 bases from J; junction bases left unmatched: 0. This CDR3 contains 14 residues. Germline-derived CDR1 and CDR2 are WSHSY and SAAADI.

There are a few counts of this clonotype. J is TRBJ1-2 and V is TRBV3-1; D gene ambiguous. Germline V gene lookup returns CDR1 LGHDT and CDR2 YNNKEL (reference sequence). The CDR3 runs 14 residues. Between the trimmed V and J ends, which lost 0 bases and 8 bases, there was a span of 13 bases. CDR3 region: CASSQDTNVGGYTF. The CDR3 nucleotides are TGTGCCAGCAGCCAAGACACAAATGTCGGGGGCTACACCTTC.

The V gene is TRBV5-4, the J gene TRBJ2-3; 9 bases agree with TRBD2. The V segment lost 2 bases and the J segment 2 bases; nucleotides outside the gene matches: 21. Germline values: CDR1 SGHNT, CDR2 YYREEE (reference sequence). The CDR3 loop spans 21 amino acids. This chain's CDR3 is CASSFRSKVRVGLAHTDTQYF. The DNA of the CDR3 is TGTGCCAGCAGCTTCAGGAGTAAGGTGCGGGTGGGACTAGCCCACACAGATACGCAGTATTTT.

The CDR3 reads CASSVGPSGIYNEQFF. The CDR3 DNA reads as TGTGCCAGCAGCGTAGGGCCCAGTGGGATCTACAATGAGCAGTTCTTC. The J gene is TRBJ2-1, the V gene TRBV9; D gene ambiguous. The CDR3 runs 16 residues. Per the germline V gene, CDR1 is SGDLS and CDR2 is YYNGEE. The ends were cut back, 0 bases at V and 3 bases at J, with 13 bases in the middle.